The sequence of this T cell receptor beta chain was determined in a study of T cells in Graves' hyperthyroidism and ophthalmopathy. About the study: Peripheral blood collection took place at initial diagnosis, before any treatment.

The table lists this clonotype with a few counts. RNA transcripts provided the source from which TCR beta CDR3 regions were amplified. First-round RT-PCR of the TCR CDR3 relied on the HTBI primer set. Via MiXCR, TCRdb re-called the multiplex PCR reads, giving one row per CDR3 protein. The data show about 350,000 distinct CDR3 sequences, approximately 18% seen once. V shed 3 bases, J shed 5 bases, and the junction held 7 bases outside the gene matches. The CDR3 extends over 14 amino acids. CDR1 is MDHEN, CDR2 SYDVKM, per germline. The cohort's ophthalmopathy patients, a group with duration under 3 months, had a Clinical Activity Score of at least 3 and a NOSPECS grade of at least 4.

Sample: blood. This chain joins TRBV28 and TRBJ2-7; 7 positions match TRBD1. The sequence was obtained from a woman in her thirties or forties with Graves' ophthalmopathy. Written as DNA, the CDR3 is TGTGCCAGCAGTTTCCCTTGGGACAGCGACGAGCAGTACTTC. As protein: CASSFPWDSDEQYF. Full variable domain (rest looked up from reference TRBV28 and TRBJ2-7): DVKVTQSSRYLVKRTGEKVFLECVQDMDHENMFWYRQDPGLGLRLIYFSYDVKMKEKGDIPEGYSVSREKKERFSLILESASTNQTSMYLCASSFPWDSDEQYFGPGTRLTVT.